These 32 T cell receptor beta chains were sequenced from one sample in a study of OX40 agonist ivuxolimab in advanced cancers. Measured with immunoSEQ multiplex PCR; TCRdb has only the in-frame clones, and not every one. Counted here are some 69,000 clones, 90% occurring once; the ten biggest clones make up 10%. Sequences were derived from CD4+ or CD8+ T cells sorted from blood, sampled in a trial of the OX40 agonist ivuxolimab. The receptors come from an adult with an advanced solid tumor such as melanoma, head and neck, liver or kidney cancer.

This chain uses TRBV7-9 with TRBJ2-3; D remains unclear. The CDR3 is 15 amino acids. Trimming left V 5 bases short and J 1 base short, with 13 bases between. The germline V gene has CDR1 SEHNR and CDR2 FQNEAQ (reference sequence). The CDR3: CASSPGGLRTDTQYF. The DNA for the CDR3 is TGTGCCAGCAGCCCAGGCGGCCTTCGCACAGATACGCAGTATTTT. The entire variable domain, with the rest obtained from reference TRBV7-9 and TRBJ2-3, is as follows: DTGVSQNPRHKITKRGQNVTFRCDPISEHNRLYWYRQTLGQGPEFLTYFQNEAQLEKSRLLSDRFSAERPKGSFSTLEIQRTEQGDSAMYLCASSPGGLRTDTQYFGPGTRLTVL.

The rearrangement uses TRBV9 and TRBJ2-3; D may be TRBD2 (5 bases). The CDR3 is 15 amino acids. V was trimmed by 0 bases and J by 4 bases, leaving 12 bases between them. The germline V gene has CDR1 SGDLS and CDR2 YYNGEE. Here the CDR3 reads CASSVGPSPADTQYF. CDR3 DNA: TGTGCCAGCAGCGTAGGCCCTAGCCCGGCAGATACGCAGTATTTT. Using reference TRBV9 and TRBJ2-3 for the parts outside the CDR3, the full variable domain is DSGVTQTPKHLITATGQRVTLRCSPRSGDLSVYWYQQSLDQGLQFLIQYYNGEERAKGNILERFSAQQFPDLHSELNLSSLELGDSALYFCASSVGPSPADTQYFGPGTRLTVL.

This clone was recorded only once. V usage is TRBV7-9 and J usage is TRBJ2-5; 11 bases match TRBD2. The V segment lost 5 bases and the J segment 4 bases; nucleotides outside the gene matches: 15. Germline V gene sequence: CDR1 SEHNR, CDR2 FQNEAQ (reference sequence). The CDR3 contains 18 residues. CDR3 coding DNA: TGTGCCAGCAGCCACCTAAGCCGGGTAGCGGGAGGGACAGAGACCCAGTACTTC. Its translation: CASSHLSRVAGGTETQYF. The complete variable domain, with remaining parts taken from reference TRBV7-9 and TRBJ2-5, reads DTGVSQNPRHKITKRGQNVTFRCDPISEHNRLYWYRQTLGQGPEFLTYFQNEAQLEKSRLLSDRFSAERPKGSFSTLEIQRTEQGDSAMYLCASSHLSRVAGGTETQYFGPGTRLLVL.

This chain links TRBV4-3 with TRBJ1-6; possible D gene TRBD1, 5 bases. The CDR3 is made up of 18 amino acids. In germline, CDR1 is LGHNA, CDR2 YSLEER. V lost 4 bases to trimming and J lost 5 bases, with 21 bases between them. CDR3 DNA sequence: TGCGCCAGCAGCCCAGCAACGACAGCCAGGGTCAATAATTCACCCCTCCACTTT. It yields the protein CASSPATTARVNNSPLHF.

The chain employs TRBV6-5 and TRBJ1-5, with 9 bases lining up with TRBD1. The trim removed 9 bases at V and 7 bases at J, leaving 13 bases unmatched. The CDR3 length is 15 residues. Germline loops: CDR1 MNHEY, CDR2 SVGAGI. The CDR3 here is CASETGTGSGQPQHF. For the CDR3, the DNA is TGTGCCAGTGAAACCGGGACAGGGTCTGGGCAGCCCCAGCATTTT.

V and J are TRBV28 and TRBJ2-7; 9 nucleotides align to TRBD1. This CDR3 is 15 amino acids long. CDR1 is MDHEN, CDR2 SYDVKM, per germline. The V segment lost 7 bases and the J segment 2 bases; nucleotides outside the gene matches: 9. CDR3 sequence: CASNLPGQGAYEQYF. In DNA form, the CDR3 reads TGTGCCAGCAACCTCCCGGGACAGGGCGCCTACGAGCAGTACTTC.

The genes are TRBV7-3 and TRBJ2-7; TRBD1 aligns across 10 bases. Germline CDR1 reads SGHTA; CDR2 reads FQGTGA. The V segment lost 5 bases and the J segment 3 bases; nucleotides outside the gene matches: 1. This CDR3 has 13 residues. The CDR3 sequence is CASSRDRGYEQYF. CDR3 nucleotides: TGTGCCAGCAGCCGGGACAGGGGCTACGAGCAGTACTTC.

The chain couples TRBV4-3 to TRBJ1-4; tentative D call: TRBD1 (6 bases). V was clipped by 4 bases and J by 7 bases, with 16 bases between them. The CDR3 loop spans 15 amino acids. CDR1 LGHNA and CDR2 YSLEER come from the germline V gene. The CDR3 region has the DNA TGCGCCAGCAGCCGAACAGGGAGGATGGGTGAAAAACTGTTTTTT. Translating gives CASSRTGRMGEKLFF.

This clone was seen just once. Other nucleotide sequences from this sample produce the same CDR3. CDR3: CASSLSGNYEQYF. The CDR3 nucleotides read TGCGCCAGCAGCTTGAGTGGGAATTACGAGCAGTACTTC. V and J are TRBV5-1 and TRBJ2-7; D remains ambiguous. This CDR3 is built from 13 residues. V dropped 1 base and J dropped 4 bases, with 9 bases sitting between them. Germline CDR1 and CDR2: SGHRS and YFSETQ.

The V and J genes are TRBV12-5 and TRBJ2-7; 7 bases align to TRBD1. Germline lookup yields CDR1 LGHNT and CDR2 FRNRAP. Losses at the gene ends were 4 bases for V and 2 bases for J; bases not matched to a gene: 8. This CDR3 region has 15 residues. Written as DNA, the CDR3 is TGTGCTAGTGGTTACCCTAAGGGGGCCGCCTACGAGCAGTACTTC. Encoded protein: CASGYPKGAAYEQYF. The full variable domain, its missing parts supplied by reference TRBV12-5 and TRBJ2-7, is DARVTQTPRHKVTEMGQEVTMRCQPILGHNTVFWYRQTMMQGLELLAYFRNRAPLDDSGMPKDRFSAEMPDATLATLKIQPSEPRDSAVYFCASGYPKGAAYEQYFGPGTRLTVT.

The CDR3 DNA reads TGTGCCAGCAGCGTCGGTCGGAGCGGAGAGACCCAGTACTTC. Amino acid sequence: CASSVGRSGETQYF. This chain connects TRBV6-5 to TRBJ2-5; tentatively, D is TRBD2 (5 bases). V was shortened by 6 bases and J by 4 bases, with 15 bases between the two germline ends. Germline CDR1 is MNHEY and CDR2 is SVGAGI. This CDR3 is 14 amino acids long.

J is TRBJ2-1 and V is TRBV19; D might be TRBD1 (6 bases). Germline CDR1 LNHDA, CDR2 SQIVND (reference sequence). V lost 0 bases and J lost 5, with 11 bases in between. This CDR3 is built from 15 residues. CDR3 region: CASSIDRRGNNEQFF. The CDR3, as DNA: TGTGCCAGTAGTATAGATCGCAGGGGTAACAATGAGCAGTTCTTC.

The chain is built from TRBV28 and TRBJ2-1; D tentatively reads TRBD1 or TRBD2 (5 bases each). CDR3 length: 12 residues. Germline V gene data show CDR1 as MDHEN and CDR2 as SYDVKM. Trimming stripped 7 bases from V and 14 bases from J, with 18 bases between. CDR3: CASKTGQELEFF. The CDR3 nucleotides are TGTGCCAGCAAAACGGGGCAGGAATTGGAGTTCTTC. Full variable domain (remainder filled in from reference TRBV28 and TRBJ2-1): DVKVTQSSRYLVKRTGEKVFLECVQDMDHENMFWYRQDPGLGLRLIYFSYDVKMKEKGDIPEGYSVSREKKERFSLILESASTNQTSMYLCASKTGQELEFFGPGTRLTVL.

V is TRBV2 and J is TRBJ2-6, with D perhaps given as TRBD1 or TRBD2 (5 bases each). Germline CDR1 reads SNHLY; CDR2 reads FYNNEI. Trimming took 9 bases from V and 0 from J, leaving 15 bases between them. The CDR3 loop spans 16 amino acids. CDR3 in amino acids: CARNRDLFSGANVLTF. CDR3 nucleotides: TGTGCCAGGAACCGGGACCTCTTCTCTGGGGCCAACGTCCTGACTTTC. The full variable domain, completed using reference TRBV2 and TRBJ2-6, is EPEVTQTPSHQVTQMGQEVILRCVPISNHLYFYWYRQILGQKVEFLVSFYNNEISEKSEIFDDQFSVERPDGSNFTLKIRSTKLEDSAMYFCARNRDLFSGANVLTFGAGSRLTVL.

J is TRBJ1-2 and V is TRBV28, with a tentative D call TRBD1 (6 bases). The CDR3 length is 13 residues. Germline V gives CDR1 MDHEN, CDR2 SYDVKM. With 2 bases removed from V and 4 bases from J, the gap between germline ends came to 8 bases. The CDR3 DNA reads TGTGCCAGCAGTTTAGAAGGGGGCTATGGCTACACCTTC. Translating it yields CASSLEGGYGYTF.

This chain connects TRBV18 to TRBJ2-7; perhaps TRBD2 as D (5 bases). The CDR3 is 13 amino acids. V shed 3 bases and J shed 3 bases, with 9 bases lying between them. CDR1 KGHSH and CDR2 LQKENI come from the germline V gene. The CDR3, as DNA: TGTGCCAGCTCACCCCGGAGCGGCTACGAGCAGTACTTC. Translation gives CASSPRSGYEQYF.

The chain joins TRBV5-6 to TRBJ1-1; no firm D call. Germline V gene sequence: CDR1 SGHDT, CDR2 YYEEEE. The ends were cut back, 0 bases at V and 0 bases at J, with 9 bases in the middle. CDR3 length: 15 residues. The CDR3 region has the DNA TGTGCCAGCAGCTTGGATTGGAGTATGAACACTGAAGCTTTCTTT. This sequence encodes CASSLDWSMNTEAFF.

This chain links TRBV7-6 with TRBJ2-6; perhaps TRBD2 as D (7 bases). This CDR3 contains 18 residues. Looked up from germline, CDR1 is SGHVS and CDR2 is FNYEAQ. V was clipped by 2 bases and J by 1 base, with 15 bases between them. The CDR3 loop reads CASSLLPGGVSGANVLTF. The CDR3 bases are TGTGCCAGCAGCTTACTCCCGGGGGGCGTTTCTGGGGCCAACGTCCTGACTTTC.

In its sample, this clone was seen a few times. This sequence joins TRBV7-9 and TRBJ2-5; 7 bases match TRBD2. Germline V gene data show CDR1 as SEHNR and CDR2 as FQNEAQ (reference sequence). This CDR3 is 13 amino acids long. With 1 base clipped from V and 5 bases from J, the junction kept 1 base outside the gene matches. DNA of the CDR3: TGTGCCAGCAGCTTAGGCGGGAGTGAGACCCAGTACTTC. Translating gives CASSLGGSETQYF.

The chain has TRBV6-1 and TRBJ2-2, with D possibly TRBD1 on 6 matching bases. There are 14 residues in the CDR3. V was shortened by 6 bases and J by 4 bases, with 12 bases between the two germline ends. The V gene's germline CDR1 is MNHNS and CDR2 SASEGT. The CDR3 is CASRGRGSTGELFF. CDR3 DNA sequence: TGTGCCAGCAGAGGCAGGGGATCCACCGGGGAGCTGTTTTTT.

The CDR3 is CASSRRLAGNTDTQYF. CDR3 sequence (DNA): TGTGCCAGCAGTCGAAGACTAGCGGGAAACACAGATACGCAGTATTTT. This rearrangement joins TRBV28 to TRBJ2-3; 11 bases agree with TRBD2. Germline trimming cut 5 bases from V and 2 bases from J; bases unmatched to any gene: 6. Germline V gene data show CDR1 as MDHEN and CDR2 as SYDVKM. The CDR3 has 16 residues.

This chain uses TRBV7-2 with TRBJ2-1; D not certain. Between the trimmed V and J ends, which lost 3 bases and 11 bases, there was a span of 8 bases. This CDR3 region has 11 residues. Germline lookup yields CDR1 SGHTA and CDR2 FQGNSA. As DNA, the CDR3 is TGTGCCAGCAGCTTGAATATTCAGCAGTTCTTC. Translation gives CASSLNIQQFF.

The CDR3 reads CASRGGQNTGELFF. The CDR3 DNA reads TGTGCCAGCAGAGGTGGGCAGAACACCGGGGAGCTGTTTTTT. The chain combines TRBV2 with TRBJ2-2; D call uncertain. Trimming left V 6 bases short and J 1 base short, with 9 bases between. CDR3 length: 14 amino acids. Germline V CDR1 and CDR2: SNHLY, FYNNEI.

This clone has a handful of counts. The genes are TRBV7-3 and TRBJ2-2, with 7 bases aligning to TRBD2. The CDR3 sequence is 16 residues long. Germline V lookup: CDR1 SGHTA, CDR2 FQGTGA. The V segment lost 2 bases and the J segment 5 bases; nucleotides outside the gene matches: 8. The CDR3 coding sequence is TGTGCCAGCAGCTTATCCGGGACTATAAATACCGGGGAGCTGTTTTTT. This translates into CASSLSGTINTGELFF.

The chain joins TRBV2 to TRBJ1-1; a possible D gene is TRBD1 (6 bases). Germline CDR1 reads SNHLY; CDR2 reads FYNNEI. The CDR3 consists of 14 residues. V lost 6 bases and J lost 5, with 16 bases in between. The CDR3 region has the DNA TGTGCCAGCAGCACGACAGGTTACATGACTGAAGCTTTCTTT. Encoded protein: CASSTTGYMTEAFF.

The V and J genes are TRBV21-1 and TRBJ2-7. TRBV21-1 corresponds to a pseudogene. The CDR3 has 15 amino acids. The CDR3 sequence: CASSPPTYTQGEQYF. In DNA, the CDR3 is TGTGCCAGCAGCCCCCCAACGTATACACAAGGGGAGCAGTACTTC.

The chain employs TRBV7-2 and TRBJ2-2, with D perhaps TRBD1 or TRBD2 (5 bases each). Trimming removed 5 bases from V and 4 bases from J, with 11 bases in between. The CDR3 loop spans 14 amino acids. Looked up from germline, CDR1 is SGHTA and CDR2 is FQGNSA. The CDR3 is CASSPKGSTGELFF. In DNA, the CDR3 is TGTGCCAGCAGCCCGAAGGGGAGCACCGGGGAGCTGTTTTTT.

The rearrangement joins TRBV10-2 to TRBJ1-5; no definite D call. The CDR3 length is 13 residues. Germline values: CDR1 WSHSY, CDR2 SAAADI. Trimming removed 4 bases at V and 7 bases at J, with 11 bases between. CDR3 bases: TGCGCCAGCAGTGTGGTGTGGTGGCAGCCCCAGCATTTT. Protein product: CASSVVWWQPQHF.

The chain has TRBV6-1 and TRBJ2-7; TRBD2 agrees at 8 bases. Germline CDR1 MNHNS, CDR2 SASEGT. This CDR3 region has 14 residues. V lost 6 bases and J lost 5; bases outside the gene matches: 9. The CDR3 loop is CASSRGGRSDEQYF. The CDR3 DNA follows: TGTGCCAGCAGCCGGGGGGGGAGATCAGACGAGCAGTACTTC.

This chain connects TRBV5-1 to TRBJ1-2, with a weak D call TRBD1 (6 bases). The germline CDR1 and CDR2 sequences are SGHRS and YFSETQ. The CDR3 loop spans 15 amino acids. V lost 2 bases and J lost 1, with 12 bases in between. The CDR3 DNA is TGCGCCAGCAGCTTCGGTGACAGGCTTAACTATGGCTACACCTTC. Amino acid sequence: CASSFGDRLNYGYTF.

The gene calls are TRBV19 and TRBJ2-2; D is unclear. Trimming took off 10 bases at V and 0 bases at J, with 12 bases between the two ends. Germline V gene data show CDR1 as LNHDA and CDR2 as SQIVND (reference sequence). This CDR3 region has 14 residues. In DNA, the CDR3 is TGTGCCACATCTCTTGGGCCGAACACCGGGGAGCTGTTTTTT. Its protein product is CATSLGPNTGELFF. The whole variable domain, filled in from reference TRBV19 and TRBJ2-2, reads DGGITQSPKYLFRKEGQNVTLSCEQNLNHDAMYWYRQDPGQGLRLIYYSQIVNDFQKGDIAEGYSVSREKKESFPLTVTSAQKNPTAFYLCATSLGPNTGELFFGEGSRLTVL.

This chain uses TRBV6-5 with TRBJ2-5; D remains unclear. The germline gives CDR1 MNHEY, CDR2 SVGAGI. Trimming stripped 2 bases from V and 4 bases from J, with 8 bases between. The CDR3 runs to 13 residues. The CDR3 DNA reads as TGTGCCAGCAGTTACCGATCAACAGAGACCCAGTACTTC. It is translated as CASSYRSTETQYF.